Listed here are 13 T cell receptor beta chains from one sample, sequenced in a study of blood T cells in healthy people across ages. For the second PCR, which ran for about 6 to 12 cycles, a sample-barcoded 5' primer and a J-beta primer mix were used. TCRdb recomputed calls from the 5' RACE reads with MiXCR, one row per CDR3 protein. The sample yields over 600,000 distinct CDR3 sequences, around 21% seen once. Material: blood. These receptors all stem from a man between 65 and 79 years old in good health.

This clonotype was found a few times. V and J are TRBV12-3 or TRBV12-4 and TRBJ2-3, with D tentatively TRBD2 (5 bases). Deletions cut 5 bases from V and 1 base from J, with 13 bases between. This CDR3 contains 15 residues. CDR3 in amino acids: CASSELSAGTDTQYF. CDR3 DNA: TGTGCCAGCAGTGAACTTAGCGCGGGCACAGATACGCAGTATTTT.

This clonotype was recorded at least ten times. The chain couples TRBV24-1 to TRBJ2-4; the D gene could be TRBD1 or TRBD2 (5 bases each). The germline V gene encodes CDR1 KGHDR and CDR2 SFDVKD. There are 14 residues in the CDR3. V lost 7 bases, J lost 8 bases, and 17 bases lay in between. The CDR3 region is CATRRGSHKDIQYF. The CDR3 DNA reads TGTGCCACCAGGAGGGGCTCGCATAAGGACATTCAGTACTTC.

This clonotype was counted ten times or more. The chain is built from TRBV3-1 and TRBJ2-2, with D possibly matching TRBD1 (5 bases). The CDR3 totals 14 residues. Germline assignment: CDR1 LGHDT and CDR2 YNNKEL (reference sequence). Between the trimmed V and J ends, which lost 4 bases and 6 bases, there was a span of 12 bases. The CDR3: CASSRREGAGELFF. The CDR3 DNA reads as TGTGCCAGCAGCCGCCGAGAAGGGGCCGGGGAGCTGTTTTTT.

The V and J genes are TRBV28 and TRBJ1-4; no firm D call. V lost 5 bases, J lost 7 bases, and 17 bases lay in between. The CDR3 spans 15 residues. From germline, CDR1 is MDHEN and CDR2 SYDVKM. DNA of the CDR3: TGTGCCAGCAGTCCCGGGCCTCAGGTCGGTGAAAAACTGTTTTTT. This sequence encodes CASSPGPQVGEKLFF.

This clonotype was seen repeatedly, ten times or more. The chain uses TRBV20-1 and TRBJ2-1, with 8 bases fitting TRBD2. The CDR3 is made up of 14 amino acids. The V and J ends lost 3 bases and 6 bases, in that order; junction bases with no gene match: 7. Germline CDR1 is DFQATT and CDR2 is SNEGSKA (reference sequence). The CDR3 here is CSASGRAKGNEQFF. The CDR3 DNA follows: TGCAGTGCTAGCGGGAGGGCCAAAGGCAATGAGCAGTTCTTC.

This clonotype was counted only a few times. This chain joins TRBV27 and TRBJ1-6, with D perhaps matching TRBD1 (6 bases). Between the trimmed V and J ends, which lost 6 bases and 9 bases, there was a span of 24 bases. Germline values: CDR1 MNHEY, CDR2 SMNVEV (reference sequence). The CDR3 is 17 residues long. CDR3 DNA sequence: TGTGCCAGCAGCAACGCCCTAACACAGGGCGCGGGTTCACCCCTCCACTTT. Protein sequence: CASSNALTQGAGSPLHF.

The gene calls are TRBV18 and TRBJ2-7, with 13 bases aligning to TRBD2. Germline CDR1 reads KGHSH; CDR2 reads LQKENI. Trimming took 5 bases from V and 5 from J; bases not matched to a gene: 3. The CDR3 loop spans 14 amino acids. Written as DNA, the CDR3 is TGTGCCAGCTCAGCCGGACTAGCGGGAGACGAGCAGTACTTC. Its translation: CASSAGLAGDEQYF.

V gene TRBV14 combines with J gene TRBJ2-1; D uncertain. Trimming pared 8 bases from V and 15 bases from J, leaving 14 bases between. Looked up from germline, CDR1 is SGHDN and CDR2 is FVKESK. The length of the CDR3 is 10 residues. In nucleotides, the CDR3 is TGTGCCAGCGGACGACGGGTGTTGTTCTTC. Translation gives CASGRRVLFF.

V and J are TRBV3-1 and TRBJ1-4; D call uncertain. Trimming shortened V by 4 bases and J by 4 bases, and 16 bases separated the two germline ends. Germline V CDR1 and CDR2: LGHDT, YNNKEL (reference sequence). The CDR3 loop spans 16 amino acids. CDR3 sequence reads: CASSPVPTSVNEKLFF. The CDR3 DNA reads as TGTGCCAGCAGCCCGGTCCCCACGTCCGTTAATGAAAAACTGTTTTTT.

There are a few counts of this clonotype. This chain links TRBV3-1 with TRBJ2-3, with a weak D call TRBD2 (5 bases). CDR1 is LGHDT, CDR2 YNNKEL, per germline (reference sequence). Trimming removed 1 base at V and 6 bases at J, with 11 bases between. This CDR3 has 14 amino acids. The CDR3 loop is CASSQGSGGDTQYF. The CDR3, as DNA: TGTGCCAGCAGCCAAGGCAGCGGTGGGGATACGCAGTATTTT.

This clonotype appeared a few times. In nucleotides, the CDR3 is TGTGCCAGCAGCCTTAGGGGTTTTGGCGGGGCCAACGTCCTGACTTTC. Protein: CASSLRGFGGANVLTF. This chain connects TRBV14 to TRBJ2-6; D perhaps matches TRBD1 (5 bases). Deletions cut 4 bases from V and 4 bases from J, with 14 bases between. Germline V CDR1 and CDR2: SGHDN, FVKESK. This CDR3 comprises 16 residues.

This clonotype was seen repeatedly, ten times or more. The genes are TRBV7-9 and TRBJ2-5, with D tentatively TRBD1 (5 bases). In germline, CDR1 is SEHNR, CDR2 FQNEAQ (reference sequence). Trimming removed 4 bases from V and 10 bases from J, with 10 bases in between. This CDR3 region has 11 residues. The CDR3 DNA reads TGTGCCAGCAGCTCCACCCAGGGCCAGTACTTC. Its translation is CASSSTQGQYF.

This clonotype was found a few times. This rearrangement joins TRBV18 to TRBJ1-1, with D uncertain. CDR1 is KGHSH and CDR2 is LQKENI in the germline V gene. The CDR3 length is 16 residues. Deletions cut 3 bases from V and 4 bases from J, with 18 bases between. Written as DNA, the CDR3 is TGTGCCAGCTCACCCGTGGCAGGAGCGCAGGTCACTGAAGCTTTCTTT. It yields the protein CASSPVAGAQVTEAFF.